This record concerns one T cell receptor (beta chain) sequence. The antigen remains unidentified. This CDR3 spans 14 amino acids. Per germline, CDR1 SQVTM and CDR2 ANQGSEA. The V end lost 3 bases, the J end lost 2 bases, and 8 bases lay between the germline ends. This entry is derived from a study of beta chain features in type 1 diabetes. The sequenced template was cDNA made from the entire isolated RNA. Clones were read by immunoSEQ multiplex PCR, and TCRdb kept only the in-frame ones, dropping some. This table holds about 340,000 clones, approximately 13% found once. General observations from the study: Shortening of TCRB CDR3s, moderate but significant, appeared in all four CD4+ subsets of Type 1 diabetes patients.

J is TRBJ2-6 and V is TRBV29-1, with a possible D match to TRBD2 (6 bases). The receptor was isolated from a woman between 18 and 29 years old with type 1 diabetes. The sample consisted of naive CD4+ T cells from blood. CDR3 amino acids: CSVDGGTGANVLTF. CDR3 DNA sequence: TGCAGCGTTGACGGGGGAACTGGGGCCAACGTCCTGACTTTC.